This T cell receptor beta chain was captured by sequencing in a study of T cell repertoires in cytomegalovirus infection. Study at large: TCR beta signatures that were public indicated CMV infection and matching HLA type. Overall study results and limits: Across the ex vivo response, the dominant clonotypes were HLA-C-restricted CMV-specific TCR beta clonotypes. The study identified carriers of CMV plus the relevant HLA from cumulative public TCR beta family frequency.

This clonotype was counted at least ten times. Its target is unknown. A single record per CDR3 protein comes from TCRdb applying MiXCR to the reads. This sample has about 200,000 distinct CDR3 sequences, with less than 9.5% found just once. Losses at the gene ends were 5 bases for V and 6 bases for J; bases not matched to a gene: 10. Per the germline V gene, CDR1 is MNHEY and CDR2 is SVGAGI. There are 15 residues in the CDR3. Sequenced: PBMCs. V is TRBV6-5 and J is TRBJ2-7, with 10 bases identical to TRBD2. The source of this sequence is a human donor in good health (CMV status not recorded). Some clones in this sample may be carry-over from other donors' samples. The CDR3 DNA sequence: TGTGCCAGCAGTGAAAGACTAGCGGGTGAGGGCGAGCAGTACTTC. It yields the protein CASSERLAGEGEQYF.